This TCR beta chain was recorded in a study of T-cell memory formation after mild COVID-19. One entry per CDR3 protein results from TCRdb running MiXCR on the 5' RACE reads. The top ten hold about 8.1% of the sample, which has about 560,000 distinct CDR3 sequences, roughly 17% seen once. With regard to this clonotype: What it recognizes is unknown.

This CDR3 has 11 amino acids. Germline V gene data show CDR1 as MRHNA and CDR2 as SNTAGT. Study-wide points: For contracting clones, CD4+ ones sat mainly in CM and EM, CD8+ in EMRA.

The receptor's source is an adult woman who had mild COVID-19 (a few samples of this study predate the infection). Cell type and time point are not known. The chain combines TRBV6-4 with TRBJ1-1; 8 bases align to TRBD1. Sequencing was done on a sample of PBMCs or a T cell subset sorted from them (not recorded which). Here the CDR3 reads CPGQGNTEAFF. In DNA form, the CDR3 reads TGTCCCGGACAGGGGAACACTGAAGCTTTCTTT.